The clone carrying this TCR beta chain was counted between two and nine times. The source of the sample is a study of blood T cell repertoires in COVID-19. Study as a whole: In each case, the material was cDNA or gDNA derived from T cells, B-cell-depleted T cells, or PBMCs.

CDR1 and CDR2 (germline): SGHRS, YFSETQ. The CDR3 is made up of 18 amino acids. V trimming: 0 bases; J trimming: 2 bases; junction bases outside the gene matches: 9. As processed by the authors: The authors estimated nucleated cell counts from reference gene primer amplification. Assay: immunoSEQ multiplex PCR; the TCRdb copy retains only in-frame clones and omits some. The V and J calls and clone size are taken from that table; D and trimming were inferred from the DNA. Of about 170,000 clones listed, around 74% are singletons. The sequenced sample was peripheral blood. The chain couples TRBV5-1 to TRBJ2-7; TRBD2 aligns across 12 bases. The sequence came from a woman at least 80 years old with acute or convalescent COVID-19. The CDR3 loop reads CASSLDPGTSGWAYEQYF. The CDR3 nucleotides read TGCGCCAGCAGCTTGGATCCCGGGACTAGCGGGTGGGCCTACGAGCAGTACTTC.